The clone carrying this T cell receptor beta chain was seen more than once but under ten times. These data originate in a study of blood T cell repertoires in COVID-19. Study as a whole: Specimens from acute and convalescent COVID-19 originated in the United States, Italy and Spain.

Germline V gene sequence: CDR1 SGDLS, CDR2 YYNGEE. CDR3 size: 15 residues. Trimming took off 0 bases at V and 2 bases at J, with 9 bases between the two ends. Per the original data handling: Estimates of nucleated cell counts were drawn from the amplification of reference gene primers. The protocol was immunoSEQ multiplex PCR, while the TCRdb copy is restricted to in-frame clones and leaves out a portion. V and J calls and clone size are those listed in that table; D and trimming were worked out from the DNA. The sample lists about 190,000 clones, roughly 80% seen once, with 6.9% in the top ten. V gene TRBV9 combines with J gene TRBJ2-1; the D gene is possibly TRBD2 (6 bases). Sample: peripheral blood. The sequence was obtained from a man in his 60s with acute or convalescent COVID-19. The CDR3 sequence is CASSVASATYNEQFF. For the CDR3, the DNA is TGTGCCAGCAGCGTAGCTAGCGCCACCTACAATGAGCAGTTCTTC.